Detailed here is one TCR beta chain. This clonotype has at least ten counts. Its recognized antigen is unknown. Nothing much larger sits one base from this clone, and base qualities are not available. The donors were some 36 Caucasian individuals from Russia, aged about 6 to 95 years, who were systemically healthy. Each donor gave approximately 10 milliliters of peripheral blood, collected into EDTA-treated Vacutainer tubes. Ficoll-Paque density-gradient centrifugation was used to isolate PBMCs, with at least 6 million per sample. Trizol reagent was used to extract total RNA from PBMCs, with at least 5 micrograms per sample. For every donor, an aliquot of PBMCs went through flow cytometry to measure the percentages of naive CD45RAhigh/CD27high T cells. This sample was included in a study of blood T cells in healthy people across ages (dated by TCRdb to between 2015 and 2017). A note on the overall study: In model experiments, template switching captured about one uniquely barcoded TCR beta cDNA molecule for every two T cells. Using deep sequencing normalized with unique cDNA molecular identifiers, the study measured how TCR beta repertoire diversity changes with age. Donors were grouped into four age groups: young (average 16 years), middle-aged (roughly 38), aged (approximately 67) and long-lived (just over 80). To avoid experimental bias, donors of different ages were distributed randomly across sequencing lanes. Two additional independent replicas of 1 million unique cDNA reads from the same blood draw were analyzed for two donors (one aged 18 to 30 and one aged 80 or older). Overall results and qualifications from the work: Conclusive comparison of naive and antigen-experienced compartments was prevented by the profiling of bulk unsorted PBMCs. Because donor CMV infection status was unknown, age-related changes in expanded clonotypes were potentially confounded. Estimates of total diversity from one million sequenced T cells were regarded as lower bounds and underestimates. Observed TCR beta diversity per million T cells fell roughly linearly with age, and a significant reduction was already apparent by age about 38. Compared with the aged group, the long-lived group had more naive CD4+ T cells, fewer expanded clones and increased TCR diversity, a pattern suggesting age selection. A strong correlation was found between observed TCR beta diversity and the percentage of naive T cells measured by flow cytometry.

Library generation was performed with 5' RACE. For sequencing, an Illumina HiSeq 2500 was employed. A second about 7 to 12 cycle PCR used a sample-barcoded 5' primer and a J-beta primer mix. Each TCR beta cDNA molecule received a unique molecular identifier from a template-switch 5' adaptor carrying 12 random nucleotides. Each sample yielded at least 2.5 million CDR3-containing paired-end reads. First-strand cDNA synthesis was performed from all RNA using the Mint cDNA synthesis kit, with priming by a TRBC-specific oligonucleotide. All cDNA was treated with uracil-DNA glycosylase and then went through a first 18-cycle PCR with the universal primers M1SS and BC2_uni_R. Processing in the source paper ran as follows. For normalization, 1 million high-quality reads, each with a distinct molecular identifier, were randomly selected from each sample. Reads with shared molecular identifiers were discarded instead of being binned into consensus sequences. MiTCR, set to a Q25 quality threshold and the strictest error-elimination algorithm, was used for CDR3 identification, clonotype clustering and error correction. A nonparametric unseen species model with Euler transformation was used to estimate a lower bound on total TCR beta diversity. The raw public data were reprocessed by TCRdb itself: fastp quality trimming at Q25, MiXCR clonotype calling, in-frame beta chains only. Each CDR3 protein gets just one entry, which takes the most common genes and DNA from the rows behind it. The V and J calls come from TCRdb's annotation, not from the publication. The sample table holds fewer than 900,000 distinct CDR3 sequences, of which approximately 50% were seen once. The ten most abundant clones make up around a third of the sample.

The sequence was obtained from a woman aged 60 to 75 in good health. Sequencing used blood.

The DNA is TGTGCCAGCAGCCAAGGGGGGTTTAAAGATACGCAGTATTTT. Its translation reads: CASSQGGFKDTQYF. The receptor chain draws on TRBV3-1 and TRBJ2-3, with the D call perhaps TRBD1 or TRBD2, each one matching 5 bases. Between the V and J ends, shortened by 1 base and 5 bases respectively, the junction contains 10 bases. CDR1 LGHDT and CDR2 YNNKEL are derived from the germline V gene (reference sequence). Including cysteine and phenylalanine, the CDR3 has 14 amino acids. Left in the record is the CDR3 DNA by itself, 42 bases read in frame from the first base.